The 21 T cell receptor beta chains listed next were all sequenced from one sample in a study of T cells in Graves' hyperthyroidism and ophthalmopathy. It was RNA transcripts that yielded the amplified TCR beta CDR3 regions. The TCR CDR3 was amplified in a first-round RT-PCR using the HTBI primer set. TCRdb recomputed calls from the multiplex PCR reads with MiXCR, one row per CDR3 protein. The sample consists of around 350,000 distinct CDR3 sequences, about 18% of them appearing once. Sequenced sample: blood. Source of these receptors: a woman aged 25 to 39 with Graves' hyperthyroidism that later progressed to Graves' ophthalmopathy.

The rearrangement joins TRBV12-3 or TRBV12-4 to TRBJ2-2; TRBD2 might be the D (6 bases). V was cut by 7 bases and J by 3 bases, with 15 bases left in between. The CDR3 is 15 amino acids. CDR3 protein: CASKIAALDTGELFF. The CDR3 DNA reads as TGTGCCAGCAAGATAGCGGCCTTGGACACCGGGGAGCTGTTTTTT.

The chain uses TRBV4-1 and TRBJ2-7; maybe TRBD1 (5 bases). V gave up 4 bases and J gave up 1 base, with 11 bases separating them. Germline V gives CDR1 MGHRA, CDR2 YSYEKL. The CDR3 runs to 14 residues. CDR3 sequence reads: CASSPRGISYEQYF. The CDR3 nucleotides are TGCGCCAGCAGCCCAAGGGGCATATCCTACGAGCAGTACTTC.

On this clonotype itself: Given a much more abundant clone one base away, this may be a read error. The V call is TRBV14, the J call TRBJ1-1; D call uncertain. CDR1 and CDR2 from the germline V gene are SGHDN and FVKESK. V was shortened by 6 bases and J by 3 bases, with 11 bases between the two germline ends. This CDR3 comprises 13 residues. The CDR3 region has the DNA TGTGCCAGCAGGCCGGGGAGGGACACTGAAGCTTTCTTT. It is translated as CASRPGRDTEAFF.

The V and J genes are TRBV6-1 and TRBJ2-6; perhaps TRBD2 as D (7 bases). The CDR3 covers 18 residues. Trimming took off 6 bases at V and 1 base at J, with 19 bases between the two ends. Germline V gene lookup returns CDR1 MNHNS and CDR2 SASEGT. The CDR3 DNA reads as TGTGCCAGCAGGACCGCGGGGGCCTATCGTTCTGGGGCCAACGTCCTGACTTTC. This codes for CASRTAGAYRSGANVLTF.

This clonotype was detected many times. The CDR3 is CASRSLAVTDTQYF. DNA of the CDR3: TGTGCCAGCCGTTCACTAGCGGTCACAGATACGCAGTATTTT. V usage is TRBV27 and J usage is TRBJ2-3; 8 bases are shared with TRBD2. This CDR3 is built from 14 residues. V lost 8 bases and J lost 2; bases outside the gene matches: 6. Germline-derived CDR1 and CDR2 are MNHEY and SMNVEV (reference sequence).

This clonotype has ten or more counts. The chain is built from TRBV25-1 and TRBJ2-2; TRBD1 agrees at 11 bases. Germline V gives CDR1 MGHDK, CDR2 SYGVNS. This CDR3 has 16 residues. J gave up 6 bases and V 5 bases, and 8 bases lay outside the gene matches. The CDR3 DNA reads TGTGCCAGCAGTAGCCCCGGGACAGGGGGTGCCGGGGAGCTGTTTTTT. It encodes CASSSPGTGGAGELFF.

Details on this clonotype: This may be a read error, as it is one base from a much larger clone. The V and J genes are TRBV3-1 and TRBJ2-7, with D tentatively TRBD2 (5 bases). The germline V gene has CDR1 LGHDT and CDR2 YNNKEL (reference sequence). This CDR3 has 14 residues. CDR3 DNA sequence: TGTGCCAGCAGCCCCCCTAGCCTCGGCTACGGGCAGTACTTC. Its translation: CASSPPSLGYGQYF.

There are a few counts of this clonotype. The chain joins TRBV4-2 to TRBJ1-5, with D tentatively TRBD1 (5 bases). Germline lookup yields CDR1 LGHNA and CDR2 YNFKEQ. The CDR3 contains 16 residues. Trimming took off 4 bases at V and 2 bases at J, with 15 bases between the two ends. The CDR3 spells CASSPDRGGGNQPQHF. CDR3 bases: TGTGCCAGCAGCCCCGATCGGGGAGGGGGCAATCAGCCCCAGCATTTT.

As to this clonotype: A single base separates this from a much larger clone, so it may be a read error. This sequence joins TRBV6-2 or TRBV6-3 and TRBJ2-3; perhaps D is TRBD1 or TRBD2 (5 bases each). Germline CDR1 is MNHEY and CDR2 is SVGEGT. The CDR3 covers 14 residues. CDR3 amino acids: CANSYGTFTDTQYF. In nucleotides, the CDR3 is TGTGCCAACAGTTACGGGACGTTCACAGATACGCAGTATTTT.

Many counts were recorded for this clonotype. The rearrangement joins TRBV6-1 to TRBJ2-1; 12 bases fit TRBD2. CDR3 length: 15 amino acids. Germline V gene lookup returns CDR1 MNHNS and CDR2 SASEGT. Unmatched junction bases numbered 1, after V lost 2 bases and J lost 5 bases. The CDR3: CASSELAGGHNEQFF. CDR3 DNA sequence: TGTGCCAGCAGTGAACTAGCGGGGGGGCACAATGAGCAGTTCTTC.

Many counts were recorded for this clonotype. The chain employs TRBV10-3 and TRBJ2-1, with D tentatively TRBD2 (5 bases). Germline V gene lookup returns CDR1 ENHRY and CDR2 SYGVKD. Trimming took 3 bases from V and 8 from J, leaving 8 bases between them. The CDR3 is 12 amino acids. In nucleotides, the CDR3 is TGTGCCATCAGTGATCCGGACTATGAGCAGTTCTTC. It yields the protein CAISDPDYEQFF.

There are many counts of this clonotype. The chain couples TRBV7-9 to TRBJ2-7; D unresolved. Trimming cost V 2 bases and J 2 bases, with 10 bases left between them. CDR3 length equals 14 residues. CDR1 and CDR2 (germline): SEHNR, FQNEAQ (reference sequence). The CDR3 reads CASSLSKGTYEQYF. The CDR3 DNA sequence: TGTGCCAGCAGCTTATCGAAGGGTACCTACGAGCAGTACTTC. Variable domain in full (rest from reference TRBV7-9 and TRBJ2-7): DTGVSQNPRHKITKRGQNVTFRCDPISEHNRLYWYRQTLGQGPEFLTYFQNEAQLEKSRLLSDRFSAERPKGSFSTLEIQRTEQGDSAMYLCASSLSKGTYEQYFGPGTRLTVT.

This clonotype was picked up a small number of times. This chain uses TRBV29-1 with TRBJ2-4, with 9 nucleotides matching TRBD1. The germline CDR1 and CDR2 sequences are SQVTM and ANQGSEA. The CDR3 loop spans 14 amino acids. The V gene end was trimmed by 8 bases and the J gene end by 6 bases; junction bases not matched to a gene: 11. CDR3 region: CSSIHRGHGNIQYF. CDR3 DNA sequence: TGCAGCAGTATTCACAGGGGGCACGGAAACATTCAGTACTTC.

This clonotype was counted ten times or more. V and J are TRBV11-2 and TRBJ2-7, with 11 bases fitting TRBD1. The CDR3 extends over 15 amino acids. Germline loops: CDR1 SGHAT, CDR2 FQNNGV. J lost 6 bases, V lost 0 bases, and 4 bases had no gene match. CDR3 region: CASSLEDRGRGEQYF. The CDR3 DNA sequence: TGTGCCAGCAGCTTAGAGGACAGGGGGCGTGGCGAGCAGTACTTC.

The CDR3, as DNA: TGTGCCAGCAGCTACAGGGGGTATGATGGCTACACCTTC. It is translated as CASSYRGYDGYTF. The chain recombines TRBV4-2 with TRBJ1-2; 8 bases are shared with TRBD1. The CDR3 consists of 13 residues. After removal of 5 bases from V and 6 bases from J, the junction contained 5 bases not matched to a gene. CDR1 LGHNA and CDR2 YNFKEQ come from the germline V gene.

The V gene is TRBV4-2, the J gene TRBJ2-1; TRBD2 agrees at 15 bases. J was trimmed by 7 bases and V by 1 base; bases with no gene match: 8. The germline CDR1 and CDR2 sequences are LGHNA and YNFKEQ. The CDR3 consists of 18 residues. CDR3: CASSQGTSGGAEVNEQFF. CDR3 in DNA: TGTGCCAGCAGCCAAGGGACTAGCGGGGGGGCTGAGGTAAATGAGCAGTTCTTC.

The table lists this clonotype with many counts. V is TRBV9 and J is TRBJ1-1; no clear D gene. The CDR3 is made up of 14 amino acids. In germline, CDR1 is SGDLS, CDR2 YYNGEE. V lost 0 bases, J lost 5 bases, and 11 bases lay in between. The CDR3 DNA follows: TGTGCCAGCAGCGTAGCGGCAGGTGGAACTGAAGCTTTCTTT. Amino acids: CASSVAAGGTEAFF.

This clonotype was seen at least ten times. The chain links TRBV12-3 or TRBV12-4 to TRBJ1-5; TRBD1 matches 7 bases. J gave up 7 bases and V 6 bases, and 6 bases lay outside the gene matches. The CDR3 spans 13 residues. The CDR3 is CASSPDRDQPQHF. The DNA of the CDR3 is TGTGCCAGCAGCCCCGACAGGGACCAGCCCCAGCATTTT.

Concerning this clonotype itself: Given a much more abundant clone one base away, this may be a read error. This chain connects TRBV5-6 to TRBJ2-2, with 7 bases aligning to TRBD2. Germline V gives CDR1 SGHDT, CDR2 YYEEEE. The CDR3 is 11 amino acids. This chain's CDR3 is CASSVGGELCF. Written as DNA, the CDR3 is TGTGCCAGCAGCGTGGGAGGGGAGCTGTGTTTT.

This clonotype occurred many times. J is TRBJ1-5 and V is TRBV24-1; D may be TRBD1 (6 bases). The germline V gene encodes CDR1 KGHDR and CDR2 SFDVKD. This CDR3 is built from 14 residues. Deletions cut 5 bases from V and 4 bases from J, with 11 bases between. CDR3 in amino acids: CATSVRGANQPQHF. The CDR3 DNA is TGTGCCACCAGTGTCCGGGGGGCGAATCAGCCCCAGCATTTT.

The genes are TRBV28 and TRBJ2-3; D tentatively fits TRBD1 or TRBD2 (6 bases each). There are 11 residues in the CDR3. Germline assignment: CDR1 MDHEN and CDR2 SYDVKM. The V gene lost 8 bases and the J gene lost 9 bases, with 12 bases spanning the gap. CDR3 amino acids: CASRGQGTQYF. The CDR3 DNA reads TGTGCCAGCCGGGGGCAGGGGACGCAGTATTTT. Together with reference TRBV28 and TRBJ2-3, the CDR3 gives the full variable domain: DVKVTQSSRYLVKRTGEKVFLECVQDMDHENMFWYRQDPGLGLRLIYFSYDVKMKEKGDIPEGYSVSREKKERFSLILESASTNQTSMYLCASRGQGTQYFGPGTRLTVL.